This TCR beta chain was identified in a study of OX40 agonist ivuxolimab in advanced cancers. Using immunoSEQ multiplex PCR, the repertoire was profiled, and TCRdb retains in-frame clones only, with some absent. The sample shows around 69,000 clones, roughly 88% of them seen only once. The CDR3 has 18 amino acids. This clonotype was obtained from an adult with an advanced solid tumor such as melanoma, head and neck, liver or kidney cancer. Sequences were derived from CD4+ or CD8+ T cells sorted from blood, sampled in a trial of the OX40 agonist ivuxolimab. The J gene is TRBJ2-7, the V gene TRBV21-1; TRBD2, the D gene given by the table, was not confirmed from the DNA. TRBV21-1 is described as a pseudogene. This CDR3 reads CASSAAGAGGLSCHEQYF. CDR3 bases: TGTGCCAGCAGCGCCGCTGGAGCGGGGGGTTTGAGTTGCCACGAGCAGTACTTC.